This T cell receptor beta chain emerged from a study of Graves' ophthalmopathy and Graves' hyperthyroidism. The overall study: Hyperthyroidism qualified as stable when ophthalmopathy did not develop within 18 months of follow-up.

As regards this clonotype: Its cognate antigen is unknown.

The authors amplified TCR beta CDR3 regions from RNA transcripts. HTBI primers were employed in first-round RT-PCR, then a second-round multiplex PCR followed. Each CDR3 protein is one row after TCRdb ran MiXCR on the multiplex PCR reads. The data contain around 1,200,000 distinct CDR3 sequences, about two fifths of them seen just once; the ten biggest clones take up around 10%. V lost 3 bases and J 5 bases, leaving 20 bases between the germline ends. Germline loops: CDR1 PRHDT, CDR2 FYEKMQ (reference sequence). This CDR3 is built from 16 residues. Study outcomes and limitations: Ophthalmopathy progression was predicted with 65% to 71% sensitivity and approximately 72% specificity. Thyroid clonotypes that were expanded above 0.001 frequency mostly also appeared in blood.

Excluded were patients with other autoimmune diseases, uncontrolled infections, pregnancy or lactation. Sequencing was carried out using peripheral blood or thyroid tissue (not recorded which). This receptor was taken from an adult man with Graves' hyperthyroidism. The V and J genes are TRBV13 and TRBJ2-7, with D possibly TRBD1 on 6 matching bases. Here the CDR3 reads CASSFFAGTKGHEQYF. Here the CDR3 DNA reads TGTGCCAGCAGCTTCTTTGCCGGGACAAAGGGCCACGAGCAGTACTTC. Full variable domain (remainder filled in from reference TRBV13 and TRBJ2-7): AAGVIQSPRHLIKEKRETATLKCYPIPRHDTVYWYQQGPGQDPQFLISFYEKMQSDKGSIPDRFSAQQFSDYHSELNMSSLELGDSALYFCASSFFAGTKGHEQYFGPGTRLTVT.